This T cell receptor beta chain was sequenced for a study of blood T cell repertoires in COVID-19. Study context: T cells, B-cell-depleted T cells, or PBMCs supplied cDNA or gDNA.

TCRdb's copy holds only in-frame clones and misses some; the assay was immunoSEQ multiplex PCR. The sample consists of around 230,000 clones, roughly 80% of them appearing once. The CDR3 has 17 residues. Germline trimming cut 5 bases from V and 3 bases from J; bases unmatched to any gene: 13. The germline V gene has CDR1 LNHDA and CDR2 SQIVND (reference sequence). The TCR was taken from a woman aged 55-75 years with active or convalescent COVID-19. This chain joins TRBV19 and TRBJ1-2; 9 bases fit TRBD1. Sequenced sample: peripheral blood. CDR3 nucleotides: TGTGCCAGTAGTCTAGTAGTCACAGGGGGCAAGGACTATGGCTACACCTTC. This encodes CASSLVVTGGKDYGYTF.